This T cell receptor (beta chain) was sequenced in a study of blood T cell repertoires in COVID-19. Overall study context: Sources were T cells, B-cell-depleted T cells, or PBMCs; the material itself was cDNA or gDNA.

Sequencing was performed with immunoSEQ multiplex PCR; in TCRdb, only in-frame clones are kept and a portion is missing. Among about 120,000 clones listed, roughly 89% were seen once. The sample comprised peripheral blood. The source of this sequence is a woman aged 55 to 70 with COVID-19, enrolled during active disease.

The CDR3 sequence: CASSHPGGDGNTIYF. In DNA, the CDR3 is TGTGCCAGCAGCCACCCCGGGGGGGACGGAAACACCATATATTTT. This chain connects TRBV3-1 (or the pseudogene TRBV3-2) to TRBJ1-3, with D possibly matching TRBD1 (5 bases). Germline CDR1 and CDR2: LGHDT and YNNKEL (reference sequence). V shed 3 bases and J shed 4 bases, with 13 bases lying between them. The CDR3 is 15 residues long.